The next 5 T cell receptor beta chains were all read from a single sample in a study of blood T cell repertoires in COVID-19. The data were produced by immunoSEQ multiplex PCR, yet TCRdb's version contains in-frame clones alone and is incomplete. The sample lists 40,000 to 55,000 clones; 85% to 90% were seen once. Sequencing was done on a sample of peripheral blood. These receptors were collected from a middle-aged man with active COVID-19.

The J gene is TRBJ2-7, the V gene TRBV2; TRBD2 might be the D (6 bases). CDR1 SNHLY and CDR2 FYNNEI come from the germline V gene. Trimming cost V 4 bases and J 3 bases, with 16 bases left between them. The CDR3 has 15 residues. The CDR3 DNA follows: TGTGCCAGCAGTGTACGGTCTAGCGTCCTCTACGAGCAGTACTTC. It is translated as CASSVRSSVLYEQYF.

The chain uses TRBV6-6 and TRBJ2-7, with D possibly matching TRBD1 (6 bases). CDR1 is MNHNY and CDR2 is SVGAGI in the germline V gene (reference sequence). CDR3 length: 15 residues. The V end was cut by 2 bases, the J end by 6 bases, with 17 bases between. The CDR3 spells CASSYPARGGSEQYF. The DNA of the CDR3 is TGTGCCAGCAGTTACCCGGCCAGGGGTGGCTCCGAGCAGTACTTC.

CDR3 sequence: CASSDSSLAKNIQYF. In DNA form, the CDR3 reads TGTGCCAGCAGTGACAGTTCGCTAGCCAAAAACATTCAGTACTTC. The chain combines TRBV6-1 with TRBJ2-4; D gene uncertain. Germline-derived CDR1 and CDR2 are MNHNS and SASEGT. Trimming cost V 3 bases and J 0 bases, with 9 bases left between them. This CDR3 has 15 amino acids.

V gene TRBV14 combines with J gene TRBJ2-1; 11 bases agree with TRBD2. V trimming: 0 bases; J trimming: 10 bases; junction bases outside the gene matches: 8. This CDR3 region has 16 residues. The V gene's germline CDR1 is SGHDN and CDR2 FVKESK. CDR3 bases: TGTGCCAGCAGCCAAGATAGACTAGCGGGATGGGGAGAGCAGTTCTTC. This sequence encodes CASSQDRLAGWGEQFF.

The chain's CDR3 is CASSQTSGRRHEQFF. The CDR3 bases are TGTGCCAGCAGCCAGACTAGCGGGAGAAGGCATGAGCAGTTCTTC. V is TRBV3-1 (or the pseudogene TRBV3-2) and J is TRBJ2-1; TRBD2 aligns across 12 bases. The CDR3 covers 15 residues. CDR1 and CDR2 from the germline V gene are LGHDT and YNNKEL (reference sequence). The junction had 5 bases not matched to a gene; V was cut back by 3 bases and J by 8 bases.